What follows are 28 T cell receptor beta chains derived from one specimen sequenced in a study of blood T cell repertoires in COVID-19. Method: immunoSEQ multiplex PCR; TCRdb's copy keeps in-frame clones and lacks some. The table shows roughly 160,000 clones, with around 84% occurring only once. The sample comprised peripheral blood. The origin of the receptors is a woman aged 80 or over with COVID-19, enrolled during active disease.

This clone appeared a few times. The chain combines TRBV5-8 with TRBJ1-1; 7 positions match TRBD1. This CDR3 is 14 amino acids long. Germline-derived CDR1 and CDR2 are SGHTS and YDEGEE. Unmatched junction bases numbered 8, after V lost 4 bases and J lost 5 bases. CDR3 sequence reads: CASSRVNRGTEAFF. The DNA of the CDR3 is TGTGCCAGCAGCCGCGTAAACAGGGGTACTGAAGCTTTCTTT.

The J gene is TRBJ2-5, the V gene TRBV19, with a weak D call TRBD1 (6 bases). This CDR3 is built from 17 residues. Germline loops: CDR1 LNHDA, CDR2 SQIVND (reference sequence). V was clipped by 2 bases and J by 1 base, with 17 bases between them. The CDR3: CASSIRYRVRGQETQYF. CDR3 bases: TGTGCCAGTAGTATAAGGTACAGGGTGAGGGGCCAAGAGACCCAGTACTTC.

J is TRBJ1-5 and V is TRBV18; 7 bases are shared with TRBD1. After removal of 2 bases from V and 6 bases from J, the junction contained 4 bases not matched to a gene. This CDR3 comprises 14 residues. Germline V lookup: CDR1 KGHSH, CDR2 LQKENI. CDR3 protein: CASSPSQGSQPQHF. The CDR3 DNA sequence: TGTGCCAGCTCACCATCACAGGGGAGTCAGCCCCAGCATTTT.

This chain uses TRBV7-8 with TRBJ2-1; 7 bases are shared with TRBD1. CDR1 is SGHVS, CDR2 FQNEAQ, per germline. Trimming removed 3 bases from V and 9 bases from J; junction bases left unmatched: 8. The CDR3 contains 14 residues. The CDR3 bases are TGTGCCAGCAGCTTTCTTACAGGGGTCGGTGAGCAGTTCTTC. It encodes CASSFLTGVGEQFF.

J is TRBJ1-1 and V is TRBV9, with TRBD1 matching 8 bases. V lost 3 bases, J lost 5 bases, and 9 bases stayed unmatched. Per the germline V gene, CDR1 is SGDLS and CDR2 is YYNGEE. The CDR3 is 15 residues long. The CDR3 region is CASSALGQGWTEAFF. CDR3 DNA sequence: TGTGCCAGCAGCGCCCTAGGACAGGGATGGACTGAAGCTTTCTTT. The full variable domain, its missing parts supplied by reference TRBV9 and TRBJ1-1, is DSGVTQTPKHLITATGQRVTLRCSPRSGDLSVYWYQQSLDQGLQFLIQYYNGEERAKGNILERFSAQQFPDLHSELNLSSLELGDSALYFCASSALGQGWTEAFFGQGTRLTVV.

The CDR3 region is CASSSSGNQETQYF. CDR3 nucleotides: TGTGCCAGCAGTAGTAGCGGAAACCAAGAGACCCAGTACTTC. V is TRBV28 and J is TRBJ2-5, with a weak D call TRBD2 (6 bases). Germline loops: CDR1 MDHEN, CDR2 SYDVKM. The V end was cut by 5 bases, the J end by 0 bases, with 10 bases between. The CDR3 extends over 14 amino acids. Based on the CDR3 plus reference TRBV28 and TRBJ2-5, the full variable domain is DVKVTQSSRYLVKRTGEKVFLECVQDMDHENMFWYRQDPGLGLRLIYFSYDVKMKEKGDIPEGYSVSREKKERFSLILESASTNQTSMYLCASSSSGNQETQYFGPGTRLLVL.

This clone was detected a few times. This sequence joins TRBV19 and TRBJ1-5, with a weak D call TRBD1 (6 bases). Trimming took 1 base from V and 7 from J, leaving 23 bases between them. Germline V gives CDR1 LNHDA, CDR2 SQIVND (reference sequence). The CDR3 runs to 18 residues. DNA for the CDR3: TGTGCCAGTAGTATAGTATTATCCCAGACAGGTGTTTGGCAGCCCCAGCATTTT. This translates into CASSIVLSQTGVWQPQHF.

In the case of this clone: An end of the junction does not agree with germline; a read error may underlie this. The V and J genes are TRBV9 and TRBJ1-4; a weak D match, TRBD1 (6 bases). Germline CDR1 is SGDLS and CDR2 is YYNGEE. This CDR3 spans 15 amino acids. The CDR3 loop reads CTSSPSGQTNEKLFF. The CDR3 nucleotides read TGTACCAGCTCCCCTAGTGGACAGACTAATGAAAAACTGTTTTTT.

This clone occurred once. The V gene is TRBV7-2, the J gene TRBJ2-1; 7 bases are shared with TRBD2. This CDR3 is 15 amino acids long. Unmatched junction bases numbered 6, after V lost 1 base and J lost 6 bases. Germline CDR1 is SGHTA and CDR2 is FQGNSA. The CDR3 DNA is TGTGCCAGCAGCTTAGAAGGACTAGTCCCCAATGAGCAGTTCTTC. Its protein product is CASSLEGLVPNEQFF. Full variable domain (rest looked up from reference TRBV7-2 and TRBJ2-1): GAGVSQSPSNKVTEKGKDVELRCDPISGHTALYWYRQSLGQGLEFLIYFQGNSAPDKSGLPSDRFSAERTGGSVSTLTIQRTQQEDSAVYLCASSLEGLVPNEQFFGPGTRLTVL.

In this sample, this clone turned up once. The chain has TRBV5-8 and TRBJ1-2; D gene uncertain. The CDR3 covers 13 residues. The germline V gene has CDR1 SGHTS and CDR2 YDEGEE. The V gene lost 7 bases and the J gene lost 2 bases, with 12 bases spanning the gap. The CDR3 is CASRPTGNYGYTF. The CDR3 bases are TGTGCCAGCCGACCGACGGGAAACTATGGCTACACCTTC.

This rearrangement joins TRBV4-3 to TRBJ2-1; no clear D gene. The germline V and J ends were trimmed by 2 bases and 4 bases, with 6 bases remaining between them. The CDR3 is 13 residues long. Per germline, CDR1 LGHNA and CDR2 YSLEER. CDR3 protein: CASSQSAYNEQFF. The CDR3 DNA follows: TGCGCCAGCAGCCAAAGCGCATACAATGAGCAGTTCTTC.

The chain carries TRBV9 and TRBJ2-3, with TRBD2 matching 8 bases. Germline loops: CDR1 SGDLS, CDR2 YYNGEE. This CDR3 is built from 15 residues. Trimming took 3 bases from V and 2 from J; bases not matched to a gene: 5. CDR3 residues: CASSGLAQSTDTQYF. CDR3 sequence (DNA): TGTGCCAGCAGCGGACTAGCGCAATCCACAGATACGCAGTATTTT.

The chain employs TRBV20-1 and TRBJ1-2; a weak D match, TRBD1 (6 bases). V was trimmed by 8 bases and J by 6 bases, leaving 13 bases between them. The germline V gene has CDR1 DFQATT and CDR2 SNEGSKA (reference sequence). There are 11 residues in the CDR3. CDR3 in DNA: TGCAGTTACCAGGGGATTGATGGCTACACCTTC. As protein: CSYQGIDGYTF.

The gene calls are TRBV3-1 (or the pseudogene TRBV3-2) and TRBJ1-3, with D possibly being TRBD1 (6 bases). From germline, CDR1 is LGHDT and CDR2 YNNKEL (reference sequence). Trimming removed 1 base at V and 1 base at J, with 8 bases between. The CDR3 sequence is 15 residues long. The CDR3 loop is CASSQGTGSGNTIYF. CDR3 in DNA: TGTGCCAGCAGCCAAGGTACAGGGTCTGGAAACACCATATATTTT.

The CDR3 nucleotides read TGTGCCAGCAGCTATCAGGTCAATCAGCCCCAGCATTTT. Its translation is CASSYQVNQPQHF. The rearrangement joins TRBV5-5 to TRBJ1-5; the D is unclear. The CDR3 has 13 amino acids. V lost 3 bases and J lost 3, with 7 bases in between. The germline V gene has CDR1 SGHKS and CDR2 YYEKEE (reference sequence). Variable domain in full (rest from reference TRBV5-5 and TRBJ1-5): DAGVTQSPTHLIKTRGQQVTLRCSPISGHKSVSWYQQVLGQGPQFIFQYYEKEERGRGNFPDRFSARQFPNYSSELNVNALLLGDSALYLCASSYQVNQPQHFGDGTRLSIL.

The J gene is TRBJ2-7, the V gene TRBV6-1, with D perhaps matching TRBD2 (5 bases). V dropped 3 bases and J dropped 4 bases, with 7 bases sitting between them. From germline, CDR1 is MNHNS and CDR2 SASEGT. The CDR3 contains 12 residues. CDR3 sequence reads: CASSDRGYEQYF. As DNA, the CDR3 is TGTGCCAGCAGTGACCGGGGTTACGAGCAGTACTTC.

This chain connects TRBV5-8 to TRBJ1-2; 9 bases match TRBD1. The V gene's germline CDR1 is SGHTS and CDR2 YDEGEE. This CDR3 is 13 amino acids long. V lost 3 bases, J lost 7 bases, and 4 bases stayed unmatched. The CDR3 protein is CASSWDRAGGYTF. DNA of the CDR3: TGTGCCAGCAGCTGGGACAGGGCCGGTGGCTACACCTTC.

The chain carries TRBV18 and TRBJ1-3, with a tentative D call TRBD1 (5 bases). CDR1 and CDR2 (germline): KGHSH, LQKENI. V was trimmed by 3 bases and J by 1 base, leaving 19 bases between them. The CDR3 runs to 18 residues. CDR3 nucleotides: TGTGCCAGCTCACCCCCCTCCCTAGGCAGGGCGTCTGGAAACACCATATATTTT. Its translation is CASSPPSLGRASGNTIYF.

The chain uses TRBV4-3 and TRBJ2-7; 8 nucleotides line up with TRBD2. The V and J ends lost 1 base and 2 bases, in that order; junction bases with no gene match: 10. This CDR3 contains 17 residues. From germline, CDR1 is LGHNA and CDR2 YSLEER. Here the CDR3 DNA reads TGCGCCAGCAGCCAAGTTGGTCAGCGGGAGCCCCCCTACGAGCAGTACTTC. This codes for CASSQVGQREPPYEQYF.

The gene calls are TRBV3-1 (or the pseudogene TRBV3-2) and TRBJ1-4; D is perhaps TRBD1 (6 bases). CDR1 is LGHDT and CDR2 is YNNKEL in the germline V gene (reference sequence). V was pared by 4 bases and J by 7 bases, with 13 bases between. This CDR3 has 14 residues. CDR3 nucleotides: TGTGCCAGCAGCCCGAGGGGGATCGGTGAAAAACTGTTTTTT. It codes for CASSPRGIGEKLFF.

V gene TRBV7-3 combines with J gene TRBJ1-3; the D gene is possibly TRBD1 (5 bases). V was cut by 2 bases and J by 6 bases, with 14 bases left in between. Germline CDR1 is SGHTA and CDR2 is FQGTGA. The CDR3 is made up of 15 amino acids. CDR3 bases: TGTGCCAGCAGCTTACTGCCAGGGCGGGAAAACACCATATATTTT. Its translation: CASSLLPGRENTIYF.

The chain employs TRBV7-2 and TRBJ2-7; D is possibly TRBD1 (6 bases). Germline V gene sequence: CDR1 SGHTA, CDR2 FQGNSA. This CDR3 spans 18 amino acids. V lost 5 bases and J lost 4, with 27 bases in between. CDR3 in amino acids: CASSRSLGRQGPQYEQYF. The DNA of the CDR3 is TGTGCCAGCAGCAGAAGTCTTGGTCGGCAGGGGCCTCAATACGAGCAGTACTTC. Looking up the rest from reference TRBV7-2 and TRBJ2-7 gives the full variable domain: GAGVSQSPSNKVTEKGKDVELRCDPISGHTALYWYRQSLGQGLEFLIYFQGNSAPDKSGLPSDRFSAERTGGSVSTLTIQRTQQEDSAVYLCASSRSLGRQGPQYEQYFGPGTRLTVT.

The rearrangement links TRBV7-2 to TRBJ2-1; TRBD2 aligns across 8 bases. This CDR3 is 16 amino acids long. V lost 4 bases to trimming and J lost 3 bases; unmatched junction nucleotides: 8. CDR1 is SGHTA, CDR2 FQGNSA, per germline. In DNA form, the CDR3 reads TGTGCCAGCAGCTCAAGCGGGAGTTTAAGCTACAATGAGCAGTTCTTC. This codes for CASSSSGSLSYNEQFF.

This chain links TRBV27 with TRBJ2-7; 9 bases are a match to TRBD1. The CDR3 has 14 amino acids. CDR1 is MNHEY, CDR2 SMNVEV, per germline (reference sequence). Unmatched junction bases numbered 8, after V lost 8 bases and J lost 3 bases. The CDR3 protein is CASGTRDRDYEQYF. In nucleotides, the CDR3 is TGTGCCAGCGGAACCCGGGACAGGGACTACGAGCAGTACTTC.

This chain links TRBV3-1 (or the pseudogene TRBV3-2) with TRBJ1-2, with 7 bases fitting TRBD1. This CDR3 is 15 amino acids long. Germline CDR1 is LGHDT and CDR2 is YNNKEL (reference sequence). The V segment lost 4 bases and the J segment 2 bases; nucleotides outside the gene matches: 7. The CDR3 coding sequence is TGTGCCAGCAGCCCCTCGACAGGGCCCAACTATGGCTACACCTTC. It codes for CASSPSTGPNYGYTF.

CDR3 nucleotide sequence: TGTGCCAGCAGTTTTAGCGGGAGGGCCGGAGATACGCAGTATTTT. It is translated as CASSFSGRAGDTQYF. This sequence joins TRBV27 and TRBJ2-3, with TRBD2 matching 11 bases. In germline, CDR1 is MNHEY, CDR2 SMNVEV (reference sequence). The CDR3 is 15 amino acids. The ends lost 3 bases at V and 5 bases at J; junction bases unmatched: 4.

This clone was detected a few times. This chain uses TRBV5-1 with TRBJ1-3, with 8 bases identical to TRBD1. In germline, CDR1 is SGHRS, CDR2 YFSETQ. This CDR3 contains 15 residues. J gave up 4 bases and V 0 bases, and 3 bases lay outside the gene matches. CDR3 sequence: CASSLGTGSGNTIYF. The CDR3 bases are TGCGCCAGCAGCTTGGGGACAGGGTCAGGAAACACCATATATTTT.

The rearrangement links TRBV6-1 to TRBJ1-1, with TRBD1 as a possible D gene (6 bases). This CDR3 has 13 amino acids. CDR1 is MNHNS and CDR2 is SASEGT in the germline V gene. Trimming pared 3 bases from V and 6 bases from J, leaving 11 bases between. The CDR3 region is CASSEIQGSEAFF. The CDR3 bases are TGTGCCAGCAGTGAGATACAGGGTTCTGAAGCTTTCTTT.